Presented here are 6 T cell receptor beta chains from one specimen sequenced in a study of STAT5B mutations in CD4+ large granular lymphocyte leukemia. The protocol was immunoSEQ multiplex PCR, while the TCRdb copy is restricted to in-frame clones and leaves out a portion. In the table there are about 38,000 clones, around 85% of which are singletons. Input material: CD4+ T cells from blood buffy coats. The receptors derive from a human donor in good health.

The CDR3 DNA follows: TGTGCCAGCAGCCCGACCGGGACAGGGGTAGGGTCCCACTATGGCTACACCTTC. Translating gives CASSPTGTGVGSHYGYTF. The rearrangement links TRBV11-2 to TRBJ1-2, with 10 bases fitting TRBD1. The germline gives CDR1 SGHAT, CDR2 FQNNGV. V shed 5 bases and J 3 bases; nucleotides not matched to a gene: 15. The CDR3 is 18 residues long.

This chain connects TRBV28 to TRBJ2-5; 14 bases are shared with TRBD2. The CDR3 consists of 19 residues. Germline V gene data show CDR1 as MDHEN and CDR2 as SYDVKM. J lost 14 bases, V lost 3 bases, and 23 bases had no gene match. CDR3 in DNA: TGTGCCAGCAGTTTCCCTCCTGCCAAGGTGACTAGCGGGGGGGCCTCCCTCTACTTC. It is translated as CASSFPPAKVTSGGASLYF.

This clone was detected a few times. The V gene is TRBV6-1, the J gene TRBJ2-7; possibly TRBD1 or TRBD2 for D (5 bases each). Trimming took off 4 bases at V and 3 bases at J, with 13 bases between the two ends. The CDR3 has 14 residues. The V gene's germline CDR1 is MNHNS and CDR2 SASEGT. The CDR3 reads CASSGGTGIYEQYF. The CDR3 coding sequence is TGTGCCAGCAGTGGGGGGACGGGTATCTACGAGCAGTACTTC.

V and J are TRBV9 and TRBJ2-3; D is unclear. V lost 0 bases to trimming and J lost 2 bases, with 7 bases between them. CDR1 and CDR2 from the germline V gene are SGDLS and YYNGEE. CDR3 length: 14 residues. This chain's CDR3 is CASSVGQTTDTQYF. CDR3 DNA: TGTGCCAGCAGCGTAGGACAAACCACAGATACGCAGTATTTT. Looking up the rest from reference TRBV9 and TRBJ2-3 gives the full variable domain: DSGVTQTPKHLITATGQRVTLRCSPRSGDLSVYWYQQSLDQGLQFLIQYYNGEERAKGNILERFSAQQFPDLHSELNLSSLELGDSALYFCASSVGQTTDTQYFGPGTRLTVL.

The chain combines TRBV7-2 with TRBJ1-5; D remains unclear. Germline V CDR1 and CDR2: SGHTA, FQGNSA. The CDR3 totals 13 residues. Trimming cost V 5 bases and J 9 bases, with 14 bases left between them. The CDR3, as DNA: TGTGCCAGCAGCCCCGACCCAAAGGCGCCCCAGCATTTT. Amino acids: CASSPDPKAPQHF.

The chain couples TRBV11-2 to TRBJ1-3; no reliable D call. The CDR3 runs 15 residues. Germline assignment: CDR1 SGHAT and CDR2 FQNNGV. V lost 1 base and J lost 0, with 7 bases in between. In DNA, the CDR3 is TGTGCCAGCAGCTTAGGAACAGCCTCTGGAAACACCATATATTTT. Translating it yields CASSLGTASGNTIYF.